The present T cell receptor (beta chain) was sequenced within a study of T cell changes during pregnancy in multiple sclerosis. Here immunoSEQ multiplex PCR was the method, and the copy in TCRdb shows in-frame clones only, minus some. Among around 100,000 clones listed, around 91% were seen once. Per the germline V gene, CDR1 is SGHTA and CDR2 is FQGTGA. Germline trimming cut 1 base from V and 7 bases from J; bases unmatched to any gene: 7. The CDR3 sequence is 15 residues long. This clone was seen a single time. The chain joins TRBV7-3 to TRBJ2-1, with TRBD2 matching 7 bases. The TCR originated in a female donor with multiple sclerosis, enrolled in a pregnancy study. The specimen was peripheral blood, collected after pregnancy. The CDR3 DNA reads as TGTGCCAGCAGCTTAAGACGGGGGGACCGAAATGAGCAGTTCTTC. Protein: CASSLRRGDRNEQFF.